One sample yielded the 27 T cell receptor beta chains listed below, sequenced in a study of CD8 T cells in ankylosing spondylitis. TCRdb processed the 5' RACE reads anew with MiXCR; each CDR3 protein has one entry. The table lists about 39,000 distinct CDR3 sequences, 2.5% to 3.5% of them singletons. Sequencing was performed on blood, either unsorted or a sorted T cell fraction (not recorded which). Receptors were obtained from a male donor with ankylosing spondylitis or in good health (not recorded which).

This clonotype was counted once. The CDR3 nucleotides read TGTGCCAGCAGCGTAGCCCCACTAGCGAACAATGAGCAGTTCTTC. As protein: CASSVAPLANNEQFF. This chain connects TRBV9 to TRBJ2-1; 7 bases are a match to TRBD2. Per the germline V gene, CDR1 is SGDLS and CDR2 is YYNGEE. Trimming removed 0 bases from V and 5 bases from J; junction bases left unmatched: 5. This CDR3 is built from 15 residues.

This clonotype was detected many times. The genes are TRBV9 and TRBJ2-1; maybe TRBD2 (5 bases). CDR1 is SGDLS and CDR2 is YYNGEE in the germline V gene. The CDR3 contains 12 residues. The V end was cut by 0 bases, the J end by 9 bases, with 7 bases between. The CDR3, as DNA: TGTGCCAGCAGCGTAGTCGAGGGTGAGCAGTTCTTC. Encoded protein: CASSVVEGEQFF.

This clonotype was counted at least ten times. The chain uses TRBV9 and TRBJ1-2, with 9 bases that match TRBD1. The CDR3 extends over 15 amino acids. From germline, CDR1 is SGDLS and CDR2 YYNGEE. J lost 3 bases, V lost 7 bases, and 10 bases had no gene match. The CDR3: CASGLHRGRDYGYTF. For the CDR3, the DNA is TGTGCCAGCGGACTTCACAGGGGGCGCGACTATGGCTACACCTTC.

The chain combines TRBV9 with TRBJ2-5; TRBD2 agrees at 10 bases. Germline-derived CDR1 and CDR2 are SGDLS and YYNGEE. The CDR3 totals 15 residues. V was pared by 3 bases and J by 2 bases, with 4 bases of the junction left unmatched. CDR3 DNA: TGTGCCAGCAGCGGGCTAGCGGGAGTTCAAGAGACCCAGTACTTC. This sequence encodes CASSGLAGVQETQYF.

This clonotype showed up many times. This CDR3 reads CASSVAERATYGYTF. CDR3 sequence (DNA): TGTGCCAGCAGCGTAGCCGAACGGGCAACCTATGGCTACACCTTC. The V call is TRBV9, the J call TRBJ1-2; no definite D call. This CDR3 spans 15 amino acids. V lost 0 bases, J lost 4 bases, and 13 bases lay in between. From germline, CDR1 is SGDLS and CDR2 YYNGEE. The whole variable domain, remainder taken from reference TRBV9 and TRBJ1-2, is DSGVTQTPKHLITATGQRVTLRCSPRSGDLSVYWYQQSLDQGLQFLIQYYNGEERAKGNILERFSAQQFPDLHSELNLSSLELGDSALYFCASSVAERATYGYTFGSGTRLTVV.

This clonotype was recorded at least ten times. The CDR3 DNA is TGTGCCAGCAGCGTAGGGGGAGGGGGCCCCTATAGGCAGTTCTTC. Its translation: CASSVGGGGPYRQFF. The chain combines TRBV9 with TRBJ2-1; D may be TRBD1 or TRBD2 (7 bases each). Germline-derived CDR1 and CDR2 are SGDLS and YYNGEE. The CDR3 totals 15 residues. V was shortened by 0 bases and J by 12 bases, with 19 bases between the two germline ends. The full variable domain, with the rest looked up from reference TRBV9 and TRBJ2-1, is DSGVTQTPKHLITATGQRVTLRCSPRSGDLSVYWYQQSLDQGLQFLIQYYNGEERAKGNILERFSAQQFPDLHSELNLSSLELGDSALYFCASSVGGGGPYRQFFGPGTRLTVL.

This clonotype was seen at least ten times. The chain is built from TRBV9 and TRBJ2-6, with D perhaps TRBD2 (6 bases). V was trimmed by 4 bases and J by 2 bases, leaving 13 bases between them. This CDR3 is 16 amino acids long. CDR1 is SGDLS and CDR2 is YYNGEE in the germline V gene. The CDR3 coding sequence is TGTGCCAGCAGCCCTGACGGGAGTCCTGGGGCCAACGTCCTGACTTTC. Protein product: CASSPDGSPGANVLTF.

This clonotype was found many times. J is TRBJ2-2 and V is TRBV9; D might be TRBD1 (6 bases). Looked up from germline, CDR1 is SGDLS and CDR2 is YYNGEE. Trimming took off 0 bases at V and 1 base at J, with 10 bases between the two ends. CDR3 length equals 16 residues. CDR3 residues: CASSVGGHLNTGELFF. The DNA of the CDR3 is TGTGCCAGCAGCGTAGGGGGACACCTGAACACCGGGGAGCTGTTTTTT.

This clonotype was detected many times. The genes are TRBV9 and TRBJ2-1; TRBD2 agrees at 13 bases. V dropped 4 bases and J dropped 7; count of bases not matched to a gene: 11. Germline CDR1 SGDLS, CDR2 YYNGEE. This CDR3 comprises 17 residues. CDR3 residues: CASSPRTSGSGRNEQFF. The CDR3 DNA sequence: TGTGCCAGCAGCCCAAGGACTAGCGGGAGTGGTAGGAATGAGCAGTTCTTC. The full variable domain, with the rest looked up from reference TRBV9 and TRBJ2-1, is DSGVTQTPKHLITATGQRVTLRCSPRSGDLSVYWYQQSLDQGLQFLIQYYNGEERAKGNILERFSAQQFPDLHSELNLSSLELGDSALYFCASSPRTSGSGRNEQFFGPGTRLTVL.

This clonotype was seen many times. The rearrangement joins TRBV9 to TRBJ2-3; D could derive from TRBD1 or TRBD2 (6 bases each). This CDR3 has 12 residues. Germline lookup yields CDR1 SGDLS and CDR2 YYNGEE. Trimming took off 0 bases at V and 11 bases at J, with 10 bases between the two ends. CDR3 nucleotide sequence: TGTGCCAGCAGCGTAGGAGGGGGAGGGCAGTATTTT. The encoded protein is CASSVGGGGQYF. The whole variable domain, remainder taken from reference TRBV9 and TRBJ2-3, is DSGVTQTPKHLITATGQRVTLRCSPRSGDLSVYWYQQSLDQGLQFLIQYYNGEERAKGNILERFSAQQFPDLHSELNLSSLELGDSALYFCASSVGGGGQYFGPGTRLTVL.

This clonotype appeared many times. CDR3 in DNA: TGTGCCAGCAGCGTAGCCGTGAATCAGCCCCAGCATTTT. It translates to CASSVAVNQPQHF. The genes are TRBV9 and TRBJ1-5; D gene uncertain. Germline V gene lookup returns CDR1 SGDLS and CDR2 YYNGEE. The CDR3 is 13 amino acids. With 0 bases removed from V and 4 bases from J, the gap between germline ends came to 5 bases.

This clonotype was recorded many times. The chain employs TRBV9 and TRBJ2-5, with 7 bases lining up with TRBD1. Germline-derived CDR1 and CDR2 are SGDLS and YYNGEE. The trim removed 5 bases at V and 3 bases at J, leaving 7 bases unmatched. The CDR3 loop spans 14 amino acids. The CDR3 nucleotides are TGTGCCAGCAGTGGGGGACAGCCGGAAGAGACCCAGTACTTC. Its translation is CASSGGQPEETQYF.

This clonotype occurred many times. The chain carries TRBV9 and TRBJ2-2; 9 positions agree with TRBD2. J lost 6 bases, V lost 3 bases, and 6 bases had no gene match. CDR1 is SGDLS, CDR2 YYNGEE, per germline. CDR3 length: 15 amino acids. CDR3 region: CASSAGLAQPGELFF. The CDR3 DNA is TGTGCCAGCAGCGCAGGACTAGCGCAACCCGGGGAGCTGTTTTTT.

This clonotype was detected ten times or more. The chain carries TRBV9 and TRBJ2-2; maybe TRBD1 (5 bases). This CDR3 spans 14 amino acids. Germline V CDR1 and CDR2: SGDLS, YYNGEE. Trimming took 6 bases from V and 8 from J, leaving 17 bases between them. This chain's CDR3 is CASTFMDNEGELFF. The DNA of the CDR3 is TGTGCCAGCACCTTCATGGACAACGAGGGGGAGCTGTTTTTT.

The CDR3 is CASSESGLGDTQYF. The CDR3, as DNA: TGTGCCAGCAGCGAGTCAGGGTTGGGGGATACGCAGTATTTT. This chain connects TRBV9 to TRBJ2-3; D might be TRBD1 (5 bases). Trimming left V 3 bases short and J 6 bases short, with 14 bases between. Per germline, CDR1 SGDLS and CDR2 YYNGEE. The CDR3 contains 14 residues.

This clonotype was observed many times. The rearrangement links TRBV9 to TRBJ1-4; a weak D match, TRBD1 (6 bases). Germline V gene lookup returns CDR1 SGDLS and CDR2 YYNGEE. Trimming removed 1 base from V and 3 bases from J, with 7 bases in between. This CDR3 region has 14 residues. CDR3 protein: CASSVSGANEKLFF. CDR3 DNA sequence: TGTGCCAGCAGCGTATCAGGGGCTAATGAAAAACTGTTTTTT.

Many counts were recorded for this clonotype. The chain combines TRBV9 with TRBJ2-3; D gene ambiguous. CDR1 SGDLS and CDR2 YYNGEE come from the germline V gene. The CDR3 is 15 residues long. Trimming shortened V by 0 bases and J by 1 base, and 9 bases separated the two germline ends. The CDR3 region has the DNA TGTGCCAGCAGCGTAGACGGGTGGGGCACAGATACGCAGTATTTT. Amino acids: CASSVDGWGTDTQYF.

This clonotype was counted many times. The chain joins TRBV9 to TRBJ1-5, with a tentative D call TRBD1 (5 bases). Germline CDR1 is SGDLS and CDR2 is YYNGEE. The CDR3 contains 14 residues. Trimming removed 2 bases at V and 4 bases at J, with 10 bases between. The CDR3 DNA follows: TGTGCCAGCAGCGTCGGGACGGGGAATCAGCCCCAGCATTTT. This encodes CASSVGTGNQPQHF.

This clonotype occurred many times. This chain links TRBV9 with TRBJ1-5; 8 bases align to TRBD1. V lost 0 bases, J lost 2 bases, and 4 bases stayed unmatched. The CDR3 totals 16 residues. Germline V gene data show CDR1 as SGDLS and CDR2 as YYNGEE. CDR3 sequence (DNA): TGTGCCAGCAGCGTAGATGCGGACAGGGGCAATCAGCCCCAGCATTTT. Amino acids: CASSVDADRGNQPQHF.

This clonotype was detected ten times or more. This chain connects TRBV9 to TRBJ2-1; 15 bases are a match to TRBD2. The CDR3 runs to 20 residues. The V gene's germline CDR1 is SGDLS and CDR2 YYNGEE. V shed 0 bases, J shed 5 bases, and the junction held 12 bases outside the gene matches. The CDR3 region is CASSVARTGTSGGSHNEQFF. In DNA form, the CDR3 reads TGTGCCAGCAGCGTAGCCCGGACGGGGACTAGCGGGGGGTCCCACAATGAGCAGTTCTTC.

This clonotype came up many times. The chain combines TRBV9 with TRBJ2-1; D gene uncertain. The ends were cut back, 1 base at V and 0 bases at J, with 8 bases in the middle. The CDR3 sequence is 15 residues long. In germline, CDR1 is SGDLS, CDR2 YYNGEE. In nucleotides, the CDR3 is TGTGCCAGCAGCGTATGGCAGAGCTCCTACAATGAGCAGTTCTTC. This encodes CASSVWQSSYNEQFF.

This clonotype was found many times. The chain joins TRBV9 to TRBJ2-1; D tentatively reads TRBD1 or TRBD2 (6 bases each). CDR3 length equals 15 residues. Germline V gene sequence: CDR1 SGDLS, CDR2 YYNGEE. Trimming removed 0 bases at V and 7 bases at J, with 14 bases between. The CDR3 coding sequence is TGTGCCAGCAGCGTAGCGGGAGAGGGGGAAAATGAGCAGTTCTTC. Residues: CASSVAGEGENEQFF.

At least ten counts were recorded for this clonotype. The J gene is TRBJ2-1, the V gene TRBV9, with D uncertain. Deletions cut 0 bases from V and 5 bases from J, with 15 bases between. The germline gives CDR1 SGDLS, CDR2 YYNGEE. This CDR3 has 16 residues. The CDR3 nucleotides are TGTGCCAGCAGCGTAGAAAGGTGGGCCTCGGACAATGAGCAGTTCTTC. Translation: CASSVERWASDNEQFF.

This clonotype appeared many times. The rearrangement uses TRBV9 and TRBJ2-5; D call uncertain. Trimming shortened V by 0 bases and J by 2 bases, and 11 bases separated the two germline ends. The CDR3 runs 15 residues. Germline CDR1 is SGDLS and CDR2 is YYNGEE. The CDR3 DNA sequence: TGTGCCAGCAGCGTAGCTCCTACCGTACAAGAGACCCAGTACTTC. It specifies CASSVAPTVQETQYF.

At least ten counts were recorded for this clonotype. V gene TRBV9 combines with J gene TRBJ2-2; perhaps TRBD1 as D (5 bases). Deletions cut 0 bases from V and 5 bases from J, with 11 bases between. CDR3 length equals 15 residues. Germline CDR1 reads SGDLS; CDR2 reads YYNGEE. As DNA, the CDR3 is TGTGCCAGCAGCGTAGACTCAGGGCATACCGGGGAGCTGTTTTTT. Its protein is CASSVDSGHTGELFF. The complete variable domain, with remaining parts taken from reference TRBV9 and TRBJ2-2, reads DSGVTQTPKHLITATGQRVTLRCSPRSGDLSVYWYQQSLDQGLQFLIQYYNGEERAKGNILERFSAQQFPDLHSELNLSSLELGDSALYFCASSVDSGHTGELFFGEGSRLTVL.

This clonotype has at least ten counts. This rearrangement joins TRBV9 to TRBJ2-3, with 10 bases fitting TRBD2. The germline V gene has CDR1 SGDLS and CDR2 YYNGEE. This CDR3 comprises 19 residues. V lost 3 bases and J lost 1; bases outside the gene matches: 14. The CDR3 bases are TGTGCCAGCAGCGCCCCGACTAGCGGGTTAGGGCGCCGCACAGATACGCAGTATTTT. It translates to CASSAPTSGLGRRTDTQYF.

In this sample, this clonotype turned up many times. The V call is TRBV9, the J call TRBJ2-3; the D gene is possibly TRBD2 (7 bases). The CDR3 has 14 amino acids. V lost 3 bases and J 6 bases, leaving 14 bases between the germline ends. Germline CDR1 SGDLS, CDR2 YYNGEE. The CDR3 DNA reads TGTGCCAGCAGCGGTCCGGGGGGCCGTGATACGCAGTATTTT. Protein product: CASSGPGGRDTQYF.